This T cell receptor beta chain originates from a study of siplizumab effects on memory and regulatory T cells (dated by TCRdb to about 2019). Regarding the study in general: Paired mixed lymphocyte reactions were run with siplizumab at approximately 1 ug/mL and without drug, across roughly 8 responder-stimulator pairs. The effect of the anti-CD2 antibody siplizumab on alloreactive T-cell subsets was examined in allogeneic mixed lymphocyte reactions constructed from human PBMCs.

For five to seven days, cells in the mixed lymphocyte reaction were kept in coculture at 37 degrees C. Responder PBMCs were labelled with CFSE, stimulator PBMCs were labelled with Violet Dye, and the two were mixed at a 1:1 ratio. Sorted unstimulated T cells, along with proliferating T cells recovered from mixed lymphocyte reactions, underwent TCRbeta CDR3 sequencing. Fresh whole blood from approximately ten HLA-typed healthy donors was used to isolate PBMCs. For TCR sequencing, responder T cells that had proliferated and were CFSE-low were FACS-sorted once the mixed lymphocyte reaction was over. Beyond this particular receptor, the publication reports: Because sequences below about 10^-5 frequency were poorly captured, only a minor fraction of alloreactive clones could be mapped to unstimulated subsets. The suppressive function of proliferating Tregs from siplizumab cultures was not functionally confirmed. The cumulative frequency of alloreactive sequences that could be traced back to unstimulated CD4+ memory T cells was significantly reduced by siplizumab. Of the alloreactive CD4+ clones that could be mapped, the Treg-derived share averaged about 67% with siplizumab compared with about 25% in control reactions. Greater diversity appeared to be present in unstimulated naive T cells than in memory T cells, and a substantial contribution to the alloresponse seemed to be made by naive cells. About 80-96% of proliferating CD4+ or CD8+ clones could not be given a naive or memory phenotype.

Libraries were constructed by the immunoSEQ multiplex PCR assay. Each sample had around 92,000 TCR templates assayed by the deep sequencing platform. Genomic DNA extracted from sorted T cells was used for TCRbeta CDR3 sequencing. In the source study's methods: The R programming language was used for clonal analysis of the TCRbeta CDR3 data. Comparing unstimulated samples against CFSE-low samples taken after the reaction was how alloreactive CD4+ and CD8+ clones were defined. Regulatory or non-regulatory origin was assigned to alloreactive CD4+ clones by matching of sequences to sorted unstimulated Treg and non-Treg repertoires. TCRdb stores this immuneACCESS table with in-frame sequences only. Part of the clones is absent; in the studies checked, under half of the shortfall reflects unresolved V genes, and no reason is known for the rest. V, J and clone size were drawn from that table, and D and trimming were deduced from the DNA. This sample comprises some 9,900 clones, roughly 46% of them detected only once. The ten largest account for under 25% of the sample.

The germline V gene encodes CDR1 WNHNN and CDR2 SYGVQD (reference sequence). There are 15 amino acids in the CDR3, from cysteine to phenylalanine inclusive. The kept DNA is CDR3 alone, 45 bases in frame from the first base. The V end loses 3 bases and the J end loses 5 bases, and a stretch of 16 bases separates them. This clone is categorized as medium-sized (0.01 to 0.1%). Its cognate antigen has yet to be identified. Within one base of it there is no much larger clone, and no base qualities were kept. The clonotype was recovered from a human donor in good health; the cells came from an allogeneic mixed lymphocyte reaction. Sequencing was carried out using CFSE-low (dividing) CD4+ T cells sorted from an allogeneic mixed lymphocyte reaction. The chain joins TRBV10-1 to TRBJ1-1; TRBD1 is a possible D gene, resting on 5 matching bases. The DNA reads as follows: TGCGCCAGCAGTGATCGAACTTCCCCAGGGACTGAAGCTTTCTTT. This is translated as CASSDRTSPGTEAFF.